These 20 T cell receptor beta chains share one sample of origin, sequenced in a study of T cell changes during pregnancy in multiple sclerosis. Data came from immunoSEQ multiplex PCR; TCRdb stores just in-frame clones and leaves some out. Here the sample spans 40,000 or so clones, 90% being singletons. Sequenced here: CD4+ T cells from peripheral blood mononuclear cells, sampled in the first trimester of pregnancy. The source is a female donor in good health, enrolled as a control in a pregnancy study.

This clone was seen a single time. The V call is TRBV2, the J call TRBJ1-3, with D possibly matching TRBD1 (5 bases). The CDR3 spans 15 residues. Germline V gene lookup returns CDR1 SNHLY and CDR2 FYNNEI. The ends were cut back, 6 bases at V and 0 bases at J, with 12 bases in the middle. DNA of the CDR3: TGTGCCAGCAGCCAGACAGTCGCCTCTGGAAACACCATATATTTT. This codes for CASSQTVASGNTIYF. Full variable domain (rest looked up from reference TRBV2 and TRBJ1-3): EPEVTQTPSHQVTQMGQEVILRCVPISNHLYFYWYRQILGQKVEFLVSFYNNEISEKSEIFDDQFSVERPDGSNFTLKIRSTKLEDSAMYFCASSQTVASGNTIYFGEGSWLTVV.

J is TRBJ2-2 and V is TRBV7-3, with 8 bases identical to TRBD1. The CDR3 runs to 15 residues. Germline CDR1 SGHTA, CDR2 FQGTGA. V dropped 2 bases and J dropped 9; count of bases not matched to a gene: 8. This chain's CDR3 is CASSLGQTGDRELFF. DNA of the CDR3: TGTGCCAGCAGCTTAGGGCAGACAGGGGATCGGGAGCTGTTTTTT.

This clone was observed a single time. V gene TRBV19 combines with J gene TRBJ2-1; the match to TRBD1 covers 8 bases. The CDR3 totals 15 residues. Trimming removed 3 bases from V and 6 bases from J; junction bases left unmatched: 7. The germline V gene encodes CDR1 LNHDA and CDR2 SQIVND (reference sequence). The CDR3 loop is CASSMLDREVNEQFF. CDR3 in DNA: TGTGCCAGTAGTATGTTGGACAGGGAGGTCAATGAGCAGTTCTTC. The full variable domain, its missing parts supplied by reference TRBV19 and TRBJ2-1, is DGGITQSPKYLFRKEGQNVTLSCEQNLNHDAMYWYRQDPGQGLRLIYYSQIVNDFQKGDIAEGYSVSREKKESFPLTVTSAQKNPTAFYLCASSMLDREVNEQFFGPGTRLTVL.

The CDR3: CASSLLSGGAGDTQYF. CDR3 sequence (DNA): TGTGCCAGCAGCTTACTTAGCGGGGGGGCCGGGGATACGCAGTATTTT. V is TRBV7-2 and J is TRBJ2-3; 11 bases are a match to TRBD2. The CDR3 has 16 residues. CDR1 and CDR2 from the germline V gene are SGHTA and FQGNSA. V dropped 2 bases and J dropped 6; count of bases not matched to a gene: 7.

The chain combines TRBV19 with TRBJ1-1; 8 bases match TRBD1. Germline lookup yields CDR1 LNHDA and CDR2 SQIVND (reference sequence). The CDR3 consists of 15 residues. The J segment lost 5 bases and the V segment lost 8 bases, leaving 13 bases of the junction unmatched. The DNA for the CDR3 is TGTGCCAGTTCTCTCGGCAGGGGGCGAGGAACTGAAGCTTTCTTT. This gives the protein CASSLGRGRGTEAFF.

The rearrangement joins TRBV6-1 to TRBJ1-2; 8 positions agree with TRBD1. The J segment lost 8 bases and the V segment lost 5 bases, leaving 10 bases of the junction unmatched. The CDR3 loop spans 14 amino acids. The germline V gene has CDR1 MNHNS and CDR2 SASEGT. CDR3 DNA: TGTGCCAGCAGTCGGCAGGGGGCAGGAGGAGGCTACACCTTC. Amino acid sequence: CASSRQGAGGGYTF.

This chain uses TRBV11-3 with TRBJ2-5, with D tentatively TRBD2 (6 bases). Germline CDR1 is SGHNT and CDR2 is YENEEA. Trimming took 1 base from V and 4 from J, leaving 13 bases between them. CDR3 length: 15 residues. The CDR3 loop reads CASSLGGDPGETQYF. CDR3 DNA sequence: TGTGCCAGCAGCTTAGGCGGGGACCCAGGAGAGACCCAGTACTTC.

V is TRBV5-1 and J is TRBJ1-3; TRBD1 might be the D (6 bases). V lost 4 bases and J lost 0, with 14 bases in between. The CDR3 consists of 16 residues. CDR1 is SGHRS, CDR2 YFSETQ, per germline. This chain's CDR3 is CASSDRTDSSGNTIYF. Written as DNA, the CDR3 is TGCGCCAGCAGCGACAGGACGGACTCCTCTGGAAACACCATATATTTT.

The CDR3 sequence is CASSLAGQGGYEQYF. CDR3 bases: TGTGCCAGCAGCTTAGCGGGACAGGGAGGCTACGAGCAGTACTTC. V usage is TRBV7-9 and J usage is TRBJ2-7; TRBD1 matches at 9 bases. The junction had 3 bases not matched to a gene; V was cut back by 0 bases and J by 3 bases. CDR1 SEHNR and CDR2 FQNEAQ come from the germline V gene (reference sequence). This CDR3 is 15 amino acids long. Combining the CDR3 with reference TRBV7-9 and TRBJ2-7 gives the whole variable domain DTGVSQNPRHKITKRGQNVTFRCDPISEHNRLYWYRQTLGQGPEFLTYFQNEAQLEKSRLLSDRFSAERPKGSFSTLEIQRTEQGDSAMYLCASSLAGQGGYEQYFGPGTRLTVT.

The genes are TRBV29-1 and TRBJ2-7; D gene unclear. The CDR3 is 12 amino acids. Germline CDR1 SQVTM, CDR2 ANQGSEA. The ends were cut back, 3 bases at V and 0 bases at J, with 6 bases in the middle. CDR3 bases: TGCAGCGTTGAGGCAGACTCCTACGAGCAGTACTTC. Its translation: CSVEADSYEQYF.

In this sample, this clone turned up a few times. The chain carries TRBV4-1 and TRBJ1-1; tentatively, D is TRBD1 (5 bases). Germline V gene sequence: CDR1 MGHRA, CDR2 YSYEKL. Between the trimmed V and J ends, which lost 0 bases and 1 base, there was a span of 9 bases. The length of the CDR3 is 15 residues. Here the CDR3 DNA reads TGCGCCAGCAGCCAAGACTCAGGGCGGAACACTGAAGCTTTCTTT. Translating gives CASSQDSGRNTEAFF.

The V call is TRBV6-6, the J call TRBJ1-2; TRBD1 is a possible D gene (6 bases). Germline V gives CDR1 MNHNY, CDR2 SVGAGI (reference sequence). Trimming shortened V by 2 bases and J by 8 bases, and 15 bases separated the two germline ends. The CDR3 is 14 amino acids. CDR3 sequence (DNA): TGTGCCAGCAGTTACGGGCCCCTAGGGGGAGGCTACACCTTC. This sequence encodes CASSYGPLGGGYTF.

The chain combines TRBV9 with TRBJ2-5; tentative D call: TRBD2 (5 bases). Germline V gene sequence: CDR1 SGDLS, CDR2 YYNGEE. The length of the CDR3 is 14 residues. Trimming pared 0 bases from V and 4 bases from J, leaving 10 bases between. The chain's CDR3 is CASSVATSRETQYF. Here the CDR3 DNA reads TGTGCCAGCAGCGTAGCAACTAGTAGAGAGACCCAGTACTTC.

The chain carries TRBV27 and TRBJ2-7; D ambiguous. The CDR3 has 12 residues. In germline, CDR1 is MNHEY, CDR2 SMNVEV (reference sequence). Trimming cost V 8 bases and J 4 bases, with 12 bases left between them. Here the CDR3 DNA reads TGTGCCAGCTGTCCTACCGGGTACGAGCAGTACTTC. It specifies CASCPTGYEQYF.

This clone was seen only once. CDR3 sequence (DNA): TGCGCCAGCAGCCAATTTGGCAGGGGTTACGAGCAGTACTTC. Translating gives CASSQFGRGYEQYF. This rearrangement joins TRBV4-1 to TRBJ2-7, with TRBD1 as a possible D gene (6 bases). V gave up 2 bases and J gave up 4 bases, with 12 bases separating them. In germline, CDR1 is MGHRA, CDR2 YSYEKL. The CDR3 extends over 14 amino acids.

The CDR3 sequence: CASKGNPGTGSNEQYF. The CDR3 DNA sequence: TGTGCCAGCAAGGGGAATCCCGGGACAGGGTCGAACGAGCAGTACTTC. The V and J genes are TRBV14 and TRBJ2-7, with 9 bases matching TRBD1. The V segment lost 7 bases and the J segment 5 bases; nucleotides outside the gene matches: 15. Per the germline V gene, CDR1 is SGHDN and CDR2 is FVKESK. CDR3 length equals 16 residues.

This chain joins TRBV5-1 and TRBJ2-1; 10 positions match TRBD2. This CDR3 comprises 15 residues. CDR1 is SGHRS and CDR2 is YFSETQ in the germline V gene. J gave up 8 bases and V 1 base, and 6 bases lay outside the gene matches. Written as DNA, the CDR3 is TGCGCCAGCAGCTTGCCCAGCGGGGGGGGGTATGAGCAGTTCTTC. Residues: CASSLPSGGGYEQFF. Together with reference TRBV5-1 and TRBJ2-1, the CDR3 gives the full variable domain: KAGVTQTPRYLIKTRGQQVTLSCSPISGHRSVSWYQQTPGQGLQFLFEYFSETQRNKGNFPGRFSGRQFSNSRSEMNVSTLELGDSALYLCASSLPSGGGYEQFFGPGTRLTVL.

In its sample, this clone was seen a few times. This chain connects TRBV14 to TRBJ1-1; the D gene is possibly TRBD1 (6 bases). The CDR3 extends over 14 amino acids. V was pared by 5 bases and J by 3 bases, with 13 bases between. In germline, CDR1 is SGHDN, CDR2 FVKESK. The CDR3 loop is CASSAGARDTEAFF. The CDR3 nucleotides are TGTGCCAGCAGCGCGGGGGCAAGGGACACTGAAGCTTTCTTT.

This chain links TRBV6-6 with TRBJ1-5; D gene ambiguous. The CDR3 loop spans 14 amino acids. V was trimmed by 7 bases and J by 2 bases, leaving 12 bases between them. Germline values: CDR1 MNHNY, CDR2 SVGAGI (reference sequence). CDR3 amino acids: CASMDYGGNQPQHF. As DNA, the CDR3 is TGTGCCAGCATGGATTACGGGGGCAATCAGCCCCAGCATTTT.

This chain connects TRBV14 to TRBJ2-1, with a tentative D call TRBD1 (6 bases). Germline loops: CDR1 SGHDN, CDR2 FVKESK. Between the trimmed V and J ends, which lost 0 bases and 10 bases, there was a span of 10 bases. This CDR3 comprises 13 residues. The DNA for the CDR3 is TGTGCCAGCAGCCAAGATCCCGGGACAGAGCAGTTCTTC. It specifies CASSQDPGTEQFF.